The 8 T cell receptor beta chains listed next were all sequenced from one sample in a study of Ad26.COV2.S vaccination and SARS-CoV-2 variants. Treatment reported: 15 to 20 received Ad26.COV2.S at low or high dose, single or two shots; about 5 received placebo; per-sample allocation not given. The investigators took samples on day 63 after the first vaccine or placebo injection. The table came from immunoSEQ multiplex PCR; TCRdb's copy has only in-frame clones and leaves some out. The table has around 340,000 clones, roughly 89% seen once. The specimen comprised peripheral blood, sampled in a trial of Ad26.COV2.S vaccine versus placebo. Every receptor here comes from a person aged 18-65 years who received the Ad26.COV2.S COVID-19 vaccine or a placebo.

The rearrangement links TRBV5-1 to TRBJ1-2; a possible D gene is TRBD1 (5 bases). V lost 0 bases to trimming and J lost 6 bases, with 12 bases between them. CDR1 is SGHRS, CDR2 YFSETQ, per germline. The CDR3 loop spans 14 amino acids. The CDR3 spells CASSLAGLGDGYTF. The CDR3 bases are TGCGCCAGCAGCTTGGCAGGGCTGGGGGATGGCTACACCTTC.

The rearrangement joins TRBV5-4 to TRBJ1-1, with D unclear. Germline assignment: CDR1 SGHNT and CDR2 YYREEE (reference sequence). This CDR3 is built from 14 residues. The V end was cut by 4 bases, the J end by 4 bases, with 14 bases between. Here the CDR3 DNA reads TGTGCCAGCAGCCAAAATGGACCCAGCACTGAAGCTTTCTTT. This translates into CASSQNGPSTEAFF.

The chain links TRBV18 to TRBJ2-3, with 9 bases fitting TRBD1. CDR1 is KGHSH and CDR2 is LQKENI in the germline V gene. The V segment lost 2 bases and the J segment 5 bases; nucleotides outside the gene matches: 5. CDR3 length: 15 residues. This CDR3 is CASSPSGQGRDTQYF. CDR3 sequence (DNA): TGTGCCAGCTCACCATCGGGACAGGGAAGAGATACGCAGTATTTT.

The chain combines TRBV4-1 with TRBJ2-7, with D tentatively TRBD1 (6 bases). The CDR3 runs 14 residues. V gave up 4 bases and J gave up 3 bases, with 13 bases separating them. Germline V gives CDR1 MGHRA, CDR2 YSYEKL. DNA for the CDR3: TGCGCCAGCAGCCGATACAGGGACGACTACGAGCAGTACTTC. It encodes CASSRYRDDYEQYF.

The chain combines TRBV6-6 with TRBJ1-2, with 8 bases fitting TRBD1. CDR1 is MNHNY and CDR2 is SVGAGI in the germline V gene (reference sequence). The CDR3 is 18 amino acids. V shed 6 bases and J 1 base; nucleotides not matched to a gene: 16. DNA of the CDR3: TGTGCCAGCAGACGATATGGGACAGGTGATTCCTTTAACTATGGCTACACCTTC. Its translation: CASRRYGTGDSFNYGYTF.

J is TRBJ2-1 and V is TRBV2; tentative D call: TRBD1 (5 bases). V was pared by 3 bases and J by 3 bases, with 12 bases between. CDR1 and CDR2 (germline): SNHLY, FYNNEI. CDR3 length equals 15 residues. CDR3 region: CASSEAGIVYNEQFF. CDR3 coding DNA: TGTGCCAGCAGTGAGGCAGGGATAGTCTACAATGAGCAGTTCTTC.

The V call is TRBV4-1, the J call TRBJ2-5, with D perhaps matching TRBD2 (7 bases). The CDR3 contains 16 residues. Trimming removed 4 bases from V and 4 bases from J, with 19 bases in between. Germline V gene lookup returns CDR1 MGHRA and CDR2 YSYEKL. CDR3 sequence reads: CASSPRTGGLGETQYF. The CDR3 nucleotides read TGCGCCAGCAGCCCGAGGACGGGGGGCCTAGGAGAGACCCAGTACTTC.

This clone is judged medium-sized. The rearrangement links TRBV28 to TRBJ1-3; the D is unclear. The CDR3 is made up of 13 amino acids. V dropped 1 base and J dropped 7 bases, with 8 bases sitting between them. In germline, CDR1 is MDHEN, CDR2 SYDVKM. CDR3 DNA: TGTGCCAGCAGTTTATCGGGGTGGAACACCATATATTTT. As protein: CASSLSGWNTIYF.